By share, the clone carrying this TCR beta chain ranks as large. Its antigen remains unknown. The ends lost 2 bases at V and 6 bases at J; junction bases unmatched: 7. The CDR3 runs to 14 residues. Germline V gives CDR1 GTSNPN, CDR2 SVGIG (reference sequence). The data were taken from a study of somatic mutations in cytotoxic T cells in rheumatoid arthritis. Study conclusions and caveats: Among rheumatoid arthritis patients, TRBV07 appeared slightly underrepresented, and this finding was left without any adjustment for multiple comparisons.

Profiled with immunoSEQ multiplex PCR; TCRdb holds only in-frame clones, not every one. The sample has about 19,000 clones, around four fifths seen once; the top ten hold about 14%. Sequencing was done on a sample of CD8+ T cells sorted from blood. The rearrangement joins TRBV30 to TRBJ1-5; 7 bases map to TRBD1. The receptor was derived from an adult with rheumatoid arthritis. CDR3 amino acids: CAWSLQGESQPQHF. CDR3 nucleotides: TGTGCCTGGAGTCTGCAGGGGGAGAGTCAGCCCCAGCATTTT. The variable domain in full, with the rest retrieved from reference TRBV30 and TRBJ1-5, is SQTIHQWPATLVQPVGSPLSLECTVEGTSNPNLYWYRQAAGRGLQLLFYSVGIGQISSEVPQNLSASRPQDRQFILSSKKLLLSDSGFYLCAWSLQGESQPQHFGDGTRLSIL.